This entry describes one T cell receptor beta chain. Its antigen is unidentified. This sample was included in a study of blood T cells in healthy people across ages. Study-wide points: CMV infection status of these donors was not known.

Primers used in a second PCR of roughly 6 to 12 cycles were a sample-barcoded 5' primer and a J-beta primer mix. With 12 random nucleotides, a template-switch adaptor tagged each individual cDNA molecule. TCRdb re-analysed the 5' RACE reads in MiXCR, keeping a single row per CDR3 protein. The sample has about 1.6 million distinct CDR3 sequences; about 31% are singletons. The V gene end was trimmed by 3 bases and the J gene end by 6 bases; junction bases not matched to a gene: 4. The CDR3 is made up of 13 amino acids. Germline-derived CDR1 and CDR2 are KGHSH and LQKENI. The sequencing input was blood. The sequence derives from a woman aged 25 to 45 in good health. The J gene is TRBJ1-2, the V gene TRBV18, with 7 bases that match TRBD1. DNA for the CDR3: TGTGCCAGCTCACCGAAGACAGGGAATGGCTACACCTTC. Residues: CASSPKTGNGYTF.